These 32 T cell receptor beta chains were all obtained from the same sample, sequenced in a study of T cells in localized non-small cell lung cancer (TCRdb year 2020). Preparation of the library involved the immunoSEQ multiplex PCR assay. As stored in TCRdb, this immuneACCESS dataset retains in-frame rearrangements with V and J assigned. A fraction of the clones does not appear; measured against another copy, unresolved V genes explain less than half of the discrepancy, and the remainder lacks a known reason. For this sample there are roughly 40,000 clones; around 81% appear just once. The ten largest clones capture approximately 7% of the sample. The source material was peripheral blood mononuclear cells, sampled before any cancer treatment. The receptors come from a male donor aged 60 or over with stage II lung adenocarcinoma.

The chain carries TRBV5-8 and TRBJ1-1, with D unresolved. Trimming took 4 bases from V and 1 from J, leaving 5 bases between them. The CDR3 is made up of 12 amino acids. Per germline, CDR1 SGHTS and CDR2 YDEGEE. The CDR3 here is CASSSRNTEAFF. CDR3 DNA: TGTGCCAGCAGCAGCAGGAACACTGAAGCTTTCTTT. The full variable domain, rest sourced from reference TRBV5-8 and TRBJ1-1, is EAGVTQSPTHLIKTRGQQATLRCSPISGHTSVYWYQQALGLGLQFLLWYDEGEERNRGNFPPRFSGRQFPNYSSELNVNALELEDSALYLCASSSRNTEAFFGQGTRLTVV.

V and J are TRBV29-1 and TRBJ2-3, with 7 positions matching TRBD2. This CDR3 spans 14 amino acids. Per germline, CDR1 SQVTM and CDR2 ANQGSEA. The V and J ends lost 5 bases and 2 bases, in that order; junction bases with no gene match: 7. CDR3 in amino acids: CSVPMGGITDTQYF. The CDR3 nucleotides read TGCAGCGTTCCTATGGGGGGGATCACAGATACGCAGTATTTT.

The J gene is TRBJ1-5, the V gene TRBV2; D uncertain. Germline-derived CDR1 and CDR2 are SNHLY and FYNNEI. This CDR3 comprises 15 residues. Trimming took off 6 bases at V and 5 bases at J, with 17 bases between the two ends. CDR3 bases: TGTGCCAGCAGGATAGAAGGAGGGAGGGATCAGCCCCAGCATTTT. Protein sequence: CASRIEGGRDQPQHF.

The chain carries TRBV6-5 and TRBJ2-5; D may match TRBD1 or TRBD2 (7 bases each). Germline V gene data show CDR1 as MNHEY and CDR2 as SVGAGI. The V end was cut by 5 bases, the J end by 3 bases, with 16 bases between. There are 15 residues in the CDR3. The CDR3 DNA reads as TGTGCCAGCAGTGGGGGAGGGCAGGGGGAAGAGACCCAGTACTTC. It encodes CASSGGGQGEETQYF.

The chain employs TRBV6-6 and TRBJ2-7, with 8 bases matching TRBD2. CDR1 and CDR2 from the germline V gene are MNHNY and SVGAGI (reference sequence). CDR3 length: 15 amino acids. V dropped 2 bases and J dropped 0; count of bases not matched to a gene: 3. The CDR3 here is CASSYTSGSSYEQYF. The CDR3 nucleotides read TGTGCCAGCAGTTACACGAGCGGGAGCTCCTACGAGCAGTACTTC.

The chain joins TRBV6-5 to TRBJ2-3; a weak D match, TRBD2 (6 bases). The CDR3 has 13 amino acids. The germline V and J ends were trimmed by 6 bases and 2 bases, with 9 bases remaining between them. Germline V gene data show CDR1 as MNHEY and CDR2 as SVGAGI. The CDR3 here is CASRSGPTDTQYF. DNA for the CDR3: TGTGCCAGCAGAAGCGGGCCCACAGATACGCAGTATTTT.

The J gene is TRBJ1-3, the V gene TRBV27, with unresolved D. This CDR3 has 14 residues. V gave up 1 base and J gave up 3 bases, with 7 bases separating them. Germline CDR1 MNHEY, CDR2 SMNVEV (reference sequence). The CDR3 DNA is TGTGCCAGCAGTTTATTGGCGGGTGGAAACACCATATATTTT. Translation: CASSLLAGGNTIYF.

The chain joins TRBV5-8 to TRBJ1-2; the match to TRBD1 covers 11 bases. Germline-derived CDR1 and CDR2 are SGHTS and YDEGEE. This CDR3 has 15 amino acids. V dropped 5 bases and J dropped 0; count of bases not matched to a gene: 3. The CDR3 nucleotides are TGTGCCAGCAGGCGGACAGGGGGCGCTAACTATGGCTACACCTTC. Translated: CASRRTGGANYGYTF.

The chain uses TRBV9 and TRBJ1-2; 8 bases are shared with TRBD1. This CDR3 is built from 15 residues. Trimming removed 2 bases from V and 8 bases from J; junction bases left unmatched: 11. Germline CDR1 is SGDLS and CDR2 is YYNGEE. Here the CDR3 DNA reads TGTGCCAGCAGCGTCTCAAAGCCAGACAGGGGAGGCTACACCTTC. This translates into CASSVSKPDRGGYTF.

The V and J genes are TRBV5-8 and TRBJ2-4; weak D call: TRBD1 (7 bases). Trimming left V 4 bases short and J 3 bases short, with 11 bases between. CDR3 length: 14 residues. Germline V gene sequence: CDR1 SGHTS, CDR2 YDEGEE. CDR3 nucleotide sequence: TGTGCCAGCAGCGGAGGGGGCGTCAAAAACATTCAGTACTTC. It translates to CASSGGGVKNIQYF.

V is TRBV30 and J is TRBJ2-7; 8 bases are shared with TRBD1. The CDR3 is 12 residues long. Per the germline V gene, CDR1 is GTSNPN and CDR2 is SVGIG (reference sequence). Here the CDR3 reads CACPGTGYEQYF. CDR3 nucleotide sequence: TGTGCTTGCCCCGGGACAGGCTACGAGCAGTACTTC.

The chain employs TRBV4-3 and TRBJ2-1, with D possibly matching TRBD1 (5 bases). The CDR3 runs 14 residues. Trimming took 0 bases from V and 4 from J, leaving 7 bases between them. CDR1 LGHNA and CDR2 YSLEER come from the germline V gene. The CDR3 DNA is TGCGCCAGCAGCCAAGACAGGGTATACAATGAGCAGTTCTTC. Protein sequence: CASSQDRVYNEQFF.

The V call is TRBV29-1, the J call TRBJ2-1; unclear D gene. CDR1 and CDR2 from the germline V gene are SQVTM and ANQGSEA. V was shortened by 6 bases and J by 4 bases, with 16 bases between the two germline ends. CDR3 length: 14 residues. The CDR3: CSVYPLVGYNEQFF. The DNA of the CDR3 is TGCAGCGTGTACCCTTTGGTGGGGTACAATGAGCAGTTCTTC.

The chain uses TRBV6-4 and TRBJ1-3; 8 bases agree with TRBD1. This CDR3 has 18 amino acids. Germline values: CDR1 MRHNA, CDR2 SNTAGT. Trimming cost V 3 bases and J 0 bases; bases outside gene matches: 10. The CDR3 loop is CASSDADRGGISGNTIYF. Written as DNA, the CDR3 is TGTGCCAGCAGTGATGCTGACAGGGGCGGCATCTCTGGAAACACCATATATTTT.

V usage is TRBV19 and J usage is TRBJ2-7; TRBD1 might be the D (5 bases). V was clipped by 6 bases and J by 0 bases, with 9 bases between them. Germline CDR1 is LNHDA and CDR2 is SQIVND (reference sequence). There are 13 residues in the CDR3. CDR3 region: CASSMDISYEQYF. The CDR3 DNA sequence: TGTGCCAGTAGCATGGACATCTCCTACGAGCAGTACTTC.

This clone was counted only a few times. This chain connects TRBV18 to TRBJ2-3; 10 bases fit TRBD2. This CDR3 is 17 amino acids long. Germline trimming cut 3 bases from V and 0 bases from J; bases unmatched to any gene: 6. Germline CDR1 and CDR2: KGHSH and LQKENI. In DNA, the CDR3 is TGTGCCAGCTCACCCGCAGCGGGAGGGGACAGCACAGATACGCAGTATTTT. The encoded protein is CASSPAAGGDSTDTQYF.

J is TRBJ1-1 and V is TRBV4-2; D is unresolved. This CDR3 is 14 amino acids long. Per the germline V gene, CDR1 is LGHNA and CDR2 is YNFKEQ. Trimming removed 1 base from V and 3 bases from J, with 9 bases in between. The CDR3 loop reads CASSQGNEDTEAFF. In DNA form, the CDR3 reads TGTGCCAGCAGCCAAGGAAATGAGGACACTGAAGCTTTCTTT.

The rearrangement joins TRBV7-9 to TRBJ2-3; TRBD1 aligns across 7 bases. The CDR3 loop spans 16 amino acids. Trimming took 5 bases from V and 4 from J; bases not matched to a gene: 12. Germline assignment: CDR1 SEHNR and CDR2 FQNEAQ (reference sequence). CDR3 protein: CASSPGGQEEADTQYF. CDR3 nucleotides: TGTGCCAGCAGCCCTGGAGGACAGGAAGAGGCAGATACGCAGTATTTT.

The gene calls are TRBV5-4 and TRBJ1-2; D gene ambiguous. The CDR3 totals 14 residues. Trimming stripped 3 bases from V and 7 bases from J, with 16 bases between. Germline V gene lookup returns CDR1 SGHNT and CDR2 YYREEE (reference sequence). The chain's CDR3 is CASSWTGSSGGYTF. As DNA, the CDR3 is TGTGCCAGCAGCTGGACGGGTAGTTCGGGTGGCTACACCTTC.

This clone was seen a handful of times. The chain links TRBV5-1 to TRBJ2-6; unclear D gene. Trimming left V 5 bases short and J 0 bases short, with 9 bases between. The CDR3 runs to 15 residues. Germline CDR1 reads SGHRS; CDR2 reads YFSETQ. For the CDR3, the DNA is TGCGCCAGCAGTCATAGGGACTCTGGGGCCAACGTCCTGACTTTC. This encodes CASSHRDSGANVLTF.

The V and J genes are TRBV30 and TRBJ1-3; no firm D call. The CDR3 has 15 residues. The germline CDR1 and CDR2 sequences are GTSNPN and SVGIG (reference sequence). The germline V and J ends were trimmed by 1 base and 0 bases, with 10 bases remaining between them. CDR3 sequence (DNA): TGTGCCTGGAGTGCGAACAGAGTCTCTGGAAACACCATATATTTT. This translates into CAWSANRVSGNTIYF.

The CDR3 sequence: CASMEDHSNQPQHF. The CDR3, as DNA: TGTGCCAGCATGGAGGATCATAGCAATCAGCCCCAGCATTTT. The chain carries TRBV6-1 and TRBJ1-5; D gene unclear. CDR3 length: 14 residues. CDR1 and CDR2 (germline): MNHNS, SASEGT. V lost 7 bases, J lost 0 bases, and 10 bases lay in between.

This chain connects TRBV6-4 to TRBJ2-3, with D possibly matching TRBD1 (5 bases). Germline V gene lookup returns CDR1 MRHNA and CDR2 SNTAGT. V gave up 3 bases and J gave up 5 bases, with 9 bases separating them. The CDR3 is made up of 13 amino acids. The CDR3 loop is CASSETAEDTQYF. The CDR3 DNA is TGTGCCAGCAGTGAGACAGCAGAAGATACGCAGTATTTT.

Concerning this clone itself: Germline is not matched at one junction end, which may reflect a read error. The chain is built from TRBV28 and TRBJ1-4; D unclear. This CDR3 is built from 12 residues. The germline gives CDR1 MDHEN, CDR2 SYDVKM. CDR3 sequence (DNA): TGTGCCAGCAGTTCCGCCGTTGACGCCGAAACTTTC. Its protein is CASSSAVDAETF.

This clone was counted only a few times. The chain carries TRBV10-1 and TRBJ2-5; TRBD1 is a possible D gene (5 bases). Germline CDR1 reads WNHNN; CDR2 reads SYGVQD (reference sequence). The CDR3 spans 18 residues. V gave up 3 bases and J gave up 5 bases, with 25 bases separating them. CDR3 DNA sequence: TGCGCCAGCAGTGATATAAGCGTGCAGGGCGACCCCAGGGAGACCCAGTACTTC. Encoded protein: CASSDISVQGDPRETQYF.

The rearrangement uses TRBV6-4 and TRBJ2-1; 7 nucleotides match TRBD1. This CDR3 contains 16 residues. CDR1 is MRHNA, CDR2 SNTAGT, per germline. The J segment lost 2 bases and the V segment lost 4 bases, leaving 8 bases of the junction unmatched. The CDR3 region has the DNA TGTGCCAGCAGTGTAGAGGGAGACAGGGCCTACAATGAGCAGTTCTTC. Translated, it gives CASSVEGDRAYNEQFF.

The chain combines TRBV28 with TRBJ2-2; 7 nucleotides match TRBD1. With V trimmed by 4 bases and J by 1 base, 6 bases remained unmatched. Germline loops: CDR1 MDHEN, CDR2 SYDVKM. The CDR3 is made up of 16 amino acids. In DNA, the CDR3 is TGTGCCAGCAGTTCAGGACAGGACAAGAACACCGGGGAGCTGTTTTTT. Encoded protein: CASSSGQDKNTGELFF.

The V call is TRBV30, the J call TRBJ1-2, with 7 bases aligning to TRBD1. CDR3 length: 15 amino acids. J lost 8 bases, V lost 1 base, and 13 bases had no gene match. Germline CDR1 is GTSNPN and CDR2 is SVGIG (reference sequence). The CDR3 DNA sequence: TGTGCCTGGAGTGCGCCCTCCACAGGGGCTAGGGGCTACACCTTC. Its protein product is CAWSAPSTGARGYTF.

The chain employs TRBV28 and TRBJ2-7, with 8 bases identical to TRBD2. Germline CDR1 MDHEN, CDR2 SYDVKM. The CDR3 is 15 residues long. V gave up 2 bases and J gave up 5 bases; unmatched junction bases: 8. CDR3 region: CASSLPGTRGHEQYF. The DNA of the CDR3 is TGTGCCAGCAGTTTACCCGGGACTAGAGGCCACGAGCAGTACTTC.

The V and J genes are TRBV7-9 and TRBJ1-1; D might be TRBD1 (5 bases). Trimming took off 2 bases at V and 10 bases at J, with 20 bases between the two ends. The length of the CDR3 is 15 residues. Germline-derived CDR1 and CDR2 are SEHNR and FQNEAQ (reference sequence). CDR3 sequence (DNA): TGTGCCAGCAGCTTACGGGAGGGGACGAACGGGGTAGCTTTCTTT. It specifies CASSLREGTNGVAFF.

The chain combines TRBV10-3 with TRBJ2-5; perhaps TRBD2 as D (5 bases). Trimming left V 2 bases short and J 5 bases short, with 9 bases between. This CDR3 contains 13 residues. Germline V gene sequence: CDR1 ENHRY, CDR2 SYGVKD. The CDR3 sequence: CAISEPDWETQYF. The CDR3 bases are TGTGCCATCAGTGAGCCGGACTGGGAGACCCAGTACTTC.

This chain links TRBV11-2 with TRBJ2-1, with D possibly matching TRBD2 (5 bases). Germline lookup yields CDR1 SGHAT and CDR2 FQNNGV. The CDR3 runs to 14 residues. The V and J ends lost 6 bases and 1 base respectively, with 10 bases between them. CDR3 DNA sequence: TGTGCCAGCAGGGCGGACTTGTCCTACAATGAGCAGTTCTTC. Translating gives CASRADLSYNEQFF.